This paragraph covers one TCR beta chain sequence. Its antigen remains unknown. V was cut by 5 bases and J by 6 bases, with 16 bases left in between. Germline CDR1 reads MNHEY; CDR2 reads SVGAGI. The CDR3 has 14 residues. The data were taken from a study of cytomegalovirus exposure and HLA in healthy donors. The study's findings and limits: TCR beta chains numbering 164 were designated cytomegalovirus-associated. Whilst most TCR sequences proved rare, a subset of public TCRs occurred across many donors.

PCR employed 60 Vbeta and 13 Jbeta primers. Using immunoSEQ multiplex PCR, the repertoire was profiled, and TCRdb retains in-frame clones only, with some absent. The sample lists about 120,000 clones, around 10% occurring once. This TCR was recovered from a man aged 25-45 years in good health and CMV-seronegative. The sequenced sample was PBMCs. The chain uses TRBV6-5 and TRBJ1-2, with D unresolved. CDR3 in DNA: TGTGCCAGCAGTAACCGGCGTACAGTGGATGGCTACACCTTC. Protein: CASSNRRTVDGYTF.